This T cell receptor beta chain comes out of a study of post-analysis software for immune sequencing data. Study-level information: Courses of disease covered relapsing-remitting, secondary progressive and progressive-relapsing multiple sclerosis. Study outcomes and limitations: Significantly decreased normalized Chao1 diversity was recorded for multiple sclerosis patients relative to controls. Patients carried four or five TRBV segments more frequently than controls did, and TRBV5-6, TRBV5-1 and TRBV20-1 were among them.

Prepared TCR beta cDNA libraries contained unique molecular identifiers. TCRdb re-derived calls from the PCR reads in MiXCR, one entry per CDR3 protein. Here the sample spans hundreds of thousands of distinct CDR3 sequences, roughly 27% being singletons. As regards this clonotype: Its antigen remains unknown.

The CDR3 loop spans 15 amino acids. Germline V gene data show CDR1 as LGHNA and CDR2 as YSLEER. Trimming cost V 2 bases and J 5 bases, with 15 bases left between them. The sample comprised blood. The TCR sequence derives from a girl aged 5-17 years with multiple sclerosis. The J gene is TRBJ1-1, the V gene TRBV4-3; unclear D gene. The DNA for the CDR3 is TGCGCCAGCAGCCAACTATTCGCGGTAGGGACTGAAGCTTTCTTT. Translation gives CASSQLFAVGTEAFF.